This T cell receptor (beta chain) originates from a study of cytomegalovirus exposure and HLA in healthy donors. About the study: In a previous analysis, 110 million or so unique TCR beta sequences were found from 150 million to 200 million T cells. Within the Caucasian-associated ancestry cluster were roughly 82% of the roughly 400 genotyped donors. Study results and limitations: Among donors in an Asian-associated ancestry cluster, a later analysis reportedly found fewer N-insertions than the roughly 700-donor mean. Later work showed greater clonal expansion in HLA-associated TCR beta chains than in equally common others.

Details on this clone: Its antigen is currently unknown.

The primer mix had 60 Vbeta and 13 Jbeta primers. Measured with immunoSEQ multiplex PCR; TCRdb has only the in-frame clones, and not every one. The data hold some 200,000 clones, with about 9% observed a single time. Looked up from germline, CDR1 is MNHEY and CDR2 is SVGAGI. This CDR3 has 14 amino acids. V gave up 6 bases and J gave up 5 bases; unmatched junction bases: 7. The sequenced sample was PBMCs. This chain links TRBV6-5 with TRBJ1-1, with 9 bases lining up with TRBD1. This receptor was taken from a woman in her 30s in good health and CMV-seropositive. The CDR3 region is CASRSGTGKTEAFF. CDR3 nucleotides: TGTGCCAGCAGGTCCGGGACAGGGAAAACTGAAGCTTTCTTT.